This TCR beta chain was recovered during a study of CD8+ T cells in alopecia areata. Turning to the study itself: Treated patients swallowed 5 to 10 mg of oral tofacitinib twice daily.

TCR sequencing used cDNA made by reverse transcription of extracted RNA. Repertoires were generated with immunoSEQ multiplex PCR, while TCRdb's copy carries only in-frame clones and drops some. The sample has tens of thousands of clones, approximately 45% seen once; the top ten hold about 15%. Lesional scalp punch biopsies and peripheral blood were collected from alopecia areata patients. Researchers picked out CD4+ and CD8+ T cells from PBMCs by sorting. The sequencing here drew on CD8+ T cells sorted from blood, taken at week 0. The receptor was isolated from a human donor with alopecia areata.

CDR3 sequence (DNA): TGCGCCAGCAGTCAATCGAGGGAGGGCACAGATACGCAGTATTTT. This translates into CASSQSREGTDTQYF. This chain links TRBV23-1 with TRBJ2-3; TRBD2 is a possible D gene (6 bases). TRBV23-1 is assigned to the ORF class and has an uncertain function. V was cut by 0 bases and J by 1 base, with 8 bases left in between. The CDR3 extends over 15 amino acids.